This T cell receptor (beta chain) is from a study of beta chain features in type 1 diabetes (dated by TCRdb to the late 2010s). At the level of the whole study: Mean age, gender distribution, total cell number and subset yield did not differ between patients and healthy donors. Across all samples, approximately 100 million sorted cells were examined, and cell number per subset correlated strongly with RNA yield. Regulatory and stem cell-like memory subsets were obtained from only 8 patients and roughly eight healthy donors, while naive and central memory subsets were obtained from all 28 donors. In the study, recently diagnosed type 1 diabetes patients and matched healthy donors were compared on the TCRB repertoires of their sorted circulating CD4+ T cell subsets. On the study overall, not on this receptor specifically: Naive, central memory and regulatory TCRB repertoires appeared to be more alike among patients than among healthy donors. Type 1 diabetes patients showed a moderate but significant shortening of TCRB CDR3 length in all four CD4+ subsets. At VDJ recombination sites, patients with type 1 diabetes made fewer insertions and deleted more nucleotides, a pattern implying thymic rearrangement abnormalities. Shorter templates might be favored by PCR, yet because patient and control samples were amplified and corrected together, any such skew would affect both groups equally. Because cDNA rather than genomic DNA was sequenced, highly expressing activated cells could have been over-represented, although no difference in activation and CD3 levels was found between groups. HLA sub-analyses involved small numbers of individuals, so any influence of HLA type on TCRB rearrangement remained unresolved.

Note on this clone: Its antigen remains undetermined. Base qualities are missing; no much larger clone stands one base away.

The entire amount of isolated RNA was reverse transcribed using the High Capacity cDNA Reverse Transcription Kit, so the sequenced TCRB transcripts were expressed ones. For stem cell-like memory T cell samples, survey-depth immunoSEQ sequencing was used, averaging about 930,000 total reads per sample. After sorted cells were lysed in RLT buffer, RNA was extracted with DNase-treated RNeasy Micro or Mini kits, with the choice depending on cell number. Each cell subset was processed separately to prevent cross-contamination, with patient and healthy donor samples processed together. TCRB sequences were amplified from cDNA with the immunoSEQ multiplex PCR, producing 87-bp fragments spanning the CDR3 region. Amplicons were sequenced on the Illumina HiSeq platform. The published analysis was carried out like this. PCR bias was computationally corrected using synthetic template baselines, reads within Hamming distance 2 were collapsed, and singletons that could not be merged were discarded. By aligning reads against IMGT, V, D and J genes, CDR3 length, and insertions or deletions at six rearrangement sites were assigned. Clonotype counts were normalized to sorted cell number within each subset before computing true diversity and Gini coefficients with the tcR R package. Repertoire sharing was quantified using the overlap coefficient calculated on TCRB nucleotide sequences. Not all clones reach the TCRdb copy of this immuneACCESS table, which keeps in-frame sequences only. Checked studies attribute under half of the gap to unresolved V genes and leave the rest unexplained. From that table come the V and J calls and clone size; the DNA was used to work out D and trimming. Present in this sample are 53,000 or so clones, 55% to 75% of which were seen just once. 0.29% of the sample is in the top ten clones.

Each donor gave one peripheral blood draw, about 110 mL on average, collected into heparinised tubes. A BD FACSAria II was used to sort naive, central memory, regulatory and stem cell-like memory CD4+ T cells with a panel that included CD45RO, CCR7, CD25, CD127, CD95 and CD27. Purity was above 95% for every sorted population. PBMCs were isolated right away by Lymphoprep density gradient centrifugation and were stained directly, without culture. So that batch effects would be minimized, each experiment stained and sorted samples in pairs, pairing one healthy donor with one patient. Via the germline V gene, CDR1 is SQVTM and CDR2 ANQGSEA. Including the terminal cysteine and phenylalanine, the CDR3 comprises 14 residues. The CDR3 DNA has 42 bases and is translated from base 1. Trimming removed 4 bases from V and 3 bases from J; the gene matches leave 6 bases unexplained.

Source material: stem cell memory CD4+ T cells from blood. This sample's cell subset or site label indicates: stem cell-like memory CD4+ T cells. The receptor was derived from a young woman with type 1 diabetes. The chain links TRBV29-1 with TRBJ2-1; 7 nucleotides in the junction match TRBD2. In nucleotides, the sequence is TGCAGCGTTGCGGGCCTAGCGGACTACAATGAGCAGTTCTTC. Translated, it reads CSVAGLADYNEQFF.